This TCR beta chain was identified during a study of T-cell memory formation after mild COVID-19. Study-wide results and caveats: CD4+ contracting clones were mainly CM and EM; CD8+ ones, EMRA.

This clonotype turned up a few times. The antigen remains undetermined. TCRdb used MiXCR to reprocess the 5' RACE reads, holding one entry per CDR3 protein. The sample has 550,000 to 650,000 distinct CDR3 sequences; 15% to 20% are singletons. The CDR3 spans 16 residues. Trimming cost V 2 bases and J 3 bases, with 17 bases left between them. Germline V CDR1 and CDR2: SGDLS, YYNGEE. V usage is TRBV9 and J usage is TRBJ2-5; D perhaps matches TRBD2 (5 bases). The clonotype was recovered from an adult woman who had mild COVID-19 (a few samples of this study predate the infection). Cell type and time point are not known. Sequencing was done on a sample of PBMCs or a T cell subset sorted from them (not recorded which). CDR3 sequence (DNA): TGTGCCAGCAGCGTGGGTCTTGGGAGCGTCAAAGAGACCCAGTACTTC. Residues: CASSVGLGSVKETQYF.